The text below deals with one T cell receptor beta chain. No antigen is known for it. Using its own MiXCR run on the reads, TCRdb lists one record per CDR3 protein. The repertoire consists of about 130,000 distinct CDR3 sequences, with 20% to 30% occurring once and the leading ten covering 34%. The data stem from a study of T cell repertoires in cytomegalovirus infection. The germline V gene encodes CDR1 SQVTM and CDR2 ANQGSEA. Trimming removed 5 bases from V and 3 bases from J, with 15 bases in between. The CDR3 is 14 amino acids. Study conclusions and caveats: Accumulated public TCR beta family frequency recognized individuals carrying CMV together with the relevant HLA.

Sequencing was performed on PBMCs, sequenced either directly or after in vitro stimulation (not recorded which). This chain joins TRBV29-1 and TRBJ2-3; possible D gene TRBD2, 6 bases. The clonotype comes from a human donor in good health (CMV status not recorded). Some clones in this sample may be carry-over from other donors' samples. CDR3 sequence reads: CSVRPAGRTDTQYF. The CDR3 nucleotides are TGCAGCGTTCGTCCCGCGGGAAGAACAGATACGCAGTATTTT.